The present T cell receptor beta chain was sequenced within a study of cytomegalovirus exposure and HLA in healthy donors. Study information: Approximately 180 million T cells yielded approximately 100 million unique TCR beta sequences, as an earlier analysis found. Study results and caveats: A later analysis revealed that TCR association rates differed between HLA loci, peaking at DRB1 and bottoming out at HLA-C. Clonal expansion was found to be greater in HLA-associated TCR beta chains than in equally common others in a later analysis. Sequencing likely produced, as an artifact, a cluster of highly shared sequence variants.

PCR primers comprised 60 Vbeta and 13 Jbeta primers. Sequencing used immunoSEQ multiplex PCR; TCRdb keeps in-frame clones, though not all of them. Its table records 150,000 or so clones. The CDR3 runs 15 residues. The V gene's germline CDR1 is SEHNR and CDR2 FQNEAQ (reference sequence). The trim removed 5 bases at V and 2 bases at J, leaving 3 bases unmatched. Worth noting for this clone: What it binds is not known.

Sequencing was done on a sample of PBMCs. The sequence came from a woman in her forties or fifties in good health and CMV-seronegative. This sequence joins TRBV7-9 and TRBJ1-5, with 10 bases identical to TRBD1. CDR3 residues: CASSIGTGGNQPQHF. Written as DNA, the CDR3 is TGTGCCAGCAGCATCGGGACAGGGGGCAATCAGCCCCAGCATTTT.